This T cell receptor (beta chain) was captured by sequencing in a study of beta chain features in type 1 diabetes. General observations from the study: Across patients, naive, central memory and Treg TCRB repertoires exhibited apparently greater similarity than was observed across healthy donors. Type 1 diabetes patients had TCRB CDR3s that were shorter (moderately but significantly so) in all four CD4+ subsets.

This CDR3 region has 18 residues. Germline CDR1 reads SEHNR; CDR2 reads FQNEAQ (reference sequence). V was clipped by 5 bases and J by 5 bases, with 26 bases between them. Sorting gave populations that all exceeded 98% purity. Details on this clone: Its target is not known.

The authors reverse transcribed all of the isolated RNA, so sequencing captured expressed TCRB transcripts. Measured with immunoSEQ multiplex PCR; TCRdb has only the in-frame clones, and not every one. The sample has around 140,000 clones; 10% to 15% are singletons. The chain is built from TRBV7-9 and TRBJ2-3; tentative D call: TRBD2 (8 bases). The clonotype comes from a man between 18 and 35 years old with type 1 diabetes. Sequenced: central memory CD4+ T cells from blood. The CDR3 region has the DNA TGTGCCAGCAGCCAAAGGGGGCCCAGCGGGGGAGGTAAAGATACGCAGTATTTT. This translates into CASSQRGPSGGGKDTQYF.